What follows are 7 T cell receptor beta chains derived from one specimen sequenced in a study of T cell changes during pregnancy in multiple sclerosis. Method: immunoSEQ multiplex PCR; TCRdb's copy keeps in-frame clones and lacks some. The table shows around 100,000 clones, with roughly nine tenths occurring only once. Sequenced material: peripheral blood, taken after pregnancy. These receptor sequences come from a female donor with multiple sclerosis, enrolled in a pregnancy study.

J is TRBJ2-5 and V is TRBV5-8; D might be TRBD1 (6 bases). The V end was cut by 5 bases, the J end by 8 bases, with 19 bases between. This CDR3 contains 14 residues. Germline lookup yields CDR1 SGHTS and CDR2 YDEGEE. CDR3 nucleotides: TGTGCCAGCAGGAGACCGGGACAATCGCTAACCCAGTACTTC. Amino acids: CASRRPGQSLTQYF. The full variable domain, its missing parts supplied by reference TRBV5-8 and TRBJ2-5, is EAGVTQSPTHLIKTRGQQATLRCSPISGHTSVYWYQQALGLGLQFLLWYDEGEERNRGNFPPRFSGRQFPNYSSELNVNALELEDSALYLCASRRPGQSLTQYFGPGTRLLVL.

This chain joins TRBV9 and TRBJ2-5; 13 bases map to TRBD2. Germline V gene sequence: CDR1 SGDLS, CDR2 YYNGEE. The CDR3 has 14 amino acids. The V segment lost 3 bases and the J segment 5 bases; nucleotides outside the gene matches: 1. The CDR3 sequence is CASSAGLAGETQYF. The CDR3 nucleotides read TGTGCCAGCAGCGCGGGACTAGCGGGGGAGACCCAGTACTTC.

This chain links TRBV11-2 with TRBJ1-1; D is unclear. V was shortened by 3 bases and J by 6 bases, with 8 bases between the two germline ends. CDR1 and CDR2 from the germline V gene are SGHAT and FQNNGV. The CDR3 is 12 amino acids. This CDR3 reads CASSFEVAEAFF. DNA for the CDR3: TGTGCCAGCAGCTTCGAGGTCGCTGAAGCTTTCTTT.

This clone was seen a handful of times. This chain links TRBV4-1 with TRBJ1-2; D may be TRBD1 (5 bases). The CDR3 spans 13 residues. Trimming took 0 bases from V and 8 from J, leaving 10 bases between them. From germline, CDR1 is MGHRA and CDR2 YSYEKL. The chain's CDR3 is CASSQEGGWGYTF. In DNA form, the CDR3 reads TGCGCCAGCAGCCAAGAGGGGGGTTGGGGCTACACCTTC.

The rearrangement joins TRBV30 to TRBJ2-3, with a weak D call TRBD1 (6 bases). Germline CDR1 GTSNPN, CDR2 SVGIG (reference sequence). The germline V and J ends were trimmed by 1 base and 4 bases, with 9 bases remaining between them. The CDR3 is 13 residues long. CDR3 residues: CAWSGGPADTQYF. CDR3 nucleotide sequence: TGTGCCTGGAGTGGGGGGCCCGCAGATACGCAGTATTTT.

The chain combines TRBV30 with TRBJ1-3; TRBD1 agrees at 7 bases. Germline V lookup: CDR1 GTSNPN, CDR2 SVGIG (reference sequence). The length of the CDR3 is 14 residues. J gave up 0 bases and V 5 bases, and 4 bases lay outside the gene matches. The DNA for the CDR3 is TGTGCCTGGGAAGGGGGCCTCTCTGGAAACACCATATATTTT. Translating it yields CAWEGGLSGNTIYF.

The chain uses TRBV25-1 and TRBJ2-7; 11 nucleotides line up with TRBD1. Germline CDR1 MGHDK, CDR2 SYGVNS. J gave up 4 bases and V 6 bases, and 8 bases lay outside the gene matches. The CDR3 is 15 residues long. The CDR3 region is CASSVSGTGGYEQYF. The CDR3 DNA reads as TGTGCCAGCAGCGTCTCCGGGACAGGGGGATACGAGCAGTACTTC.